Shown below are 21 T cell receptor beta chains from a single sample sequenced in a study of vaccination effects on CD4 cells after COVID-19. No cognate antigen is known for these TCRs. ViraFEST assay sequencing came after antigen-specific CD4+ T cells were expanded with viral peptide pools. At the end of 10 days of culture, CD4+ T cells were isolated. The protocol was immunoSEQ multiplex PCR, while the TCRdb copy is restricted to in-frame clones and leaves out a portion. This repertoire shows around 79,000 clones, about 74% found once; its top ten account for 1.5% to 2%. The material was CD4+ T cells from PBMCs cultured with HCoV-229E spike peptides, obtained before COVID-19 vaccination. These receptors all come from a human donor who received a COVID-19 vaccine.

The rearrangement uses TRBV3-1 (or the pseudogene TRBV3-2) and TRBJ2-7; D might be TRBD2 (5 bases). Germline CDR1 reads LGHDT; CDR2 reads YNNKEL (reference sequence). The CDR3 runs 13 residues. Deletions cut 5 bases from V and 6 bases from J, with 14 bases between. In DNA, the CDR3 is TGTGCCAGCAGCTTTCCCGGTGGAGGCGAGCAGTACGTC. Its protein product is CASSFPGGGEQYV.

CDR3 sequence: CASSLLAGGPETQYF. The CDR3 DNA follows: TGCGCCAGCAGCTTATTAGCGGGGGGGCCGGAGACCCAGTACTTC. V and J are TRBV5-1 and TRBJ2-5; 11 bases line up with TRBD2. Trimming took 2 bases from V and 5 from J; bases not matched to a gene: 5. The CDR3 covers 15 residues. The germline V gene encodes CDR1 SGHRS and CDR2 YFSETQ.

The V gene is TRBV19, the J gene TRBJ1-2; D remains unclear. In germline, CDR1 is LNHDA, CDR2 SQIVND (reference sequence). V was shortened by 3 bases and J by 6 bases, with 14 bases between the two germline ends. The CDR3 has 14 residues. The CDR3 sequence is CASSIRGLPDGYTF. In nucleotides, the CDR3 is TGTGCCAGTAGTATTCGAGGGCTTCCTGATGGCTACACCTTC. Full variable domain (rest looked up from reference TRBV19 and TRBJ1-2): DGGITQSPKYLFRKEGQNVTLSCEQNLNHDAMYWYRQDPGQGLRLIYYSQIVNDFQKGDIAEGYSVSREKKESFPLTVTSAQKNPTAFYLCASSIRGLPDGYTFGSGTRLTVV.

This clone was seen only a few times. The genes are TRBV7-2 and TRBJ1-1; possibly TRBD1 for D (6 bases). Trimming removed 2 bases from V and 4 bases from J, with 14 bases in between. Germline V CDR1 and CDR2: SGHTA, FQGNSA. This CDR3 has 15 amino acids. CDR3 bases: TGTGCCAGCAGCTTAATGCAACAGGGAGTCACTGAAGCTTTCTTT. Amino acids: CASSLMQQGVTEAFF.

This clone was observed once. This chain links TRBV5-6 with TRBJ1-2; no definite D call. The CDR3 spans 14 residues. The germline V gene has CDR1 SGHDT and CDR2 YYEEEE. The ends were cut back, 0 bases at V and 0 bases at J, with 6 bases in the middle. The CDR3, as DNA: TGTGCCAGCAGCTTGGGATCTACTAACTATGGCTACACCTTC. The encoded protein is CASSLGSTNYGYTF.

The gene calls are TRBV6-2 or TRBV6-3 and TRBJ1-2; D is possibly TRBD1 (5 bases). The CDR3 runs to 14 residues. CDR1 is MNHEY and CDR2 is SVGEGT in the germline V gene. V lost 2 bases to trimming and J lost 6 bases, with 13 bases between them. CDR3 DNA: TGTGCCAGCAGTTACAATAGGGGAAGGAATGGCTACACCTTC. This codes for CASSYNRGRNGYTF.

The chain employs TRBV7-8 and TRBJ2-3; D is ambiguous. Trimming stripped 4 bases from V and 0 bases from J, with 17 bases between. The V gene's germline CDR1 is SGHVS and CDR2 FQNEAQ. The CDR3 contains 17 residues. CDR3 DNA sequence: TGTGCCAGCAGCTACCGTGCACACGGAGTCAGCACAGATACGCAGTATTTT. This encodes CASSYRAHGVSTDTQYF.

This clone came up once. This chain connects TRBV5-1 to TRBJ2-1; D may correspond to TRBD1 or TRBD2 (5 bases each). The CDR3 runs 14 residues. Trimming shortened V by 5 bases and J by 5 bases, and 14 bases separated the two germline ends. Germline V gene sequence: CDR1 SGHRS, CDR2 YFSETQ. The CDR3, as DNA: TGCGCCAGCAGAGCCGGGACGGACAACAATGAGCAGTTCTTC. Protein sequence: CASRAGTDNNEQFF.

This chain connects TRBV28 to TRBJ2-7; possibly TRBD1 for D (6 bases). V lost 6 bases and J lost 1, with 19 bases in between. This CDR3 region has 16 residues. CDR1 is MDHEN and CDR2 is SYDVKM in the germline V gene. CDR3 sequence reads: CASSTNREGRSYEQYV. CDR3 DNA: TGTGCCAGCAGCACCAACAGGGAAGGTAGATCCTACGAGCAGTACGTC.

The CDR3 DNA is TGTGCCACCAGTGATTCTTTAGCTGGCGAGACCCAGTACTTC. It specifies CATSDSLAGETQYF. The chain joins TRBV24-1 to TRBJ2-5, with D unresolved. V was shortened by 2 bases and J by 5 bases, with 11 bases between the two germline ends. Germline lookup yields CDR1 KGHDR and CDR2 SFDVKD. CDR3 length: 14 amino acids.

This clone was seen more than once but under ten times. V is TRBV9 and J is TRBJ2-3, with D perhaps matching TRBD1 (6 bases). The CDR3 length is 15 residues. V lost 0 bases to trimming and J lost 3 bases, with 11 bases between them. Germline lookup yields CDR1 SGDLS and CDR2 YYNGEE. CDR3 DNA sequence: TGTGCCAGCAGCGTAGTTGGGGGCGAGACAGATACGCAGTATTTT. Translated: CASSVVGGETDTQYF.

The genes are TRBV4-1 and TRBJ2-6; D call uncertain. This CDR3 region has 13 residues. V lost 8 bases and J lost 3, with 8 bases in between. Germline CDR1 is MGHRA and CDR2 is YSYEKL. The CDR3 here is CASRRSGANVLTF. The DNA of the CDR3 is TGCGCCAGCCGGCGGAGTGGGGCCAACGTCCTGACTTTC.

This clone has more than one count but fewer than ten. The rearrangement links TRBV28 to TRBJ1-1; D is unclear. CDR1 MDHEN and CDR2 SYDVKM come from the germline V gene. The CDR3 covers 13 residues. V gave up 3 bases and J gave up 2 bases, with 7 bases separating them. This chain's CDR3 is CASSLFPNTEAFF. The CDR3 coding sequence is TGTGCCAGCAGTTTGTTTCCCAACACTGAAGCTTTCTTT. Together with reference TRBV28 and TRBJ1-1, the CDR3 gives the full variable domain: DVKVTQSSRYLVKRTGEKVFLECVQDMDHENMFWYRQDPGLGLRLIYFSYDVKMKEKGDIPEGYSVSREKKERFSLILESASTNQTSMYLCASSLFPNTEAFFGQGTRLTVV.

The rearrangement links TRBV6-5 to TRBJ2-7, with TRBD2 matching over 12 bases. The CDR3 totals 13 residues. V gave up 10 bases and J gave up 5 bases; unmatched junction bases: 6. CDR1 and CDR2 from the germline V gene are MNHEY and SVGAGI. The CDR3 sequence is CATSGLAGDEQYV. The CDR3 nucleotides read TGTGCCACCTCGGGACTAGCGGGCGACGAGCAGTACGTC.

The CDR3 spells CASSKDGRVAAYNEQFF. The CDR3 region has the DNA TGTGCCAGTAGTAAGGATGGGAGGGTGGCAGCGTACAATGAGCAGTTCTTC. The chain employs TRBV19 and TRBJ2-1; TRBD2 matches at 7 bases. The ends lost 4 bases at V and 4 bases at J; junction bases unmatched: 13. Germline V CDR1 and CDR2: LNHDA, SQIVND (reference sequence). The CDR3 is 17 residues long.

V gene TRBV10-3 combines with J gene TRBJ1-2, with D maybe TRBD1 (6 bases). Germline lookup yields CDR1 ENHRY and CDR2 SYGVKD. Trimming cost V 7 bases and J 4 bases, with 16 bases left between them. The CDR3 spans 14 residues. CDR3 nucleotide sequence: TGTGCCATCAAGGGGGTAGGGGAGAGCTATGGCTACACCTTC. Its translation is CAIKGVGESYGYTF.

CDR3 sequence: CASSRDSNQPQHF. The CDR3 DNA reads TGTGCCAGCAGCCGGGACAGCAATCAGCCCCAGCATTTT. V is TRBV5-8 and J is TRBJ1-5, with D possibly TRBD1 on 5 matching bases. V was cut by 4 bases and J by 1 base, with 6 bases left in between. In germline, CDR1 is SGHTS, CDR2 YDEGEE. This CDR3 is built from 13 residues.

V is TRBV7-2 and J is TRBJ2-5; unclear D gene. The germline V gene has CDR1 SGHTA and CDR2 FQGNSA. Trimming cost V 5 bases and J 5 bases, with 9 bases left between them. This CDR3 is built from 12 residues. DNA for the CDR3: TGTGCCAGCAGCGTAATCTCGGAGACCCAGTACTTC. This translates into CASSVISETQYF.

V usage is TRBV5-8 and J usage is TRBJ1-2; TRBD1 agrees at 8 bases. Germline loops: CDR1 SGHTS, CDR2 YDEGEE. The CDR3 covers 15 residues. V shed 5 bases and J 4 bases; nucleotides not matched to a gene: 10. This chain's CDR3 is CASRLTGTGVYGYTF. The CDR3 nucleotides are TGTGCCAGCAGGTTAACCGGGACAGGCGTCTATGGCTACACCTTC.

The sample holds a few counts of this clone. The rearrangement joins TRBV2 to TRBJ1-6; maybe TRBD1 (5 bases). V was shortened by 0 bases and J by 9 bases, with 12 bases between the two germline ends. Germline V CDR1 and CDR2: SNHLY, FYNNEI. This CDR3 comprises 15 residues. CDR3 in amino acids: CASSEARGLGSPLHF. In DNA, the CDR3 is TGTGCCAGCAGTGAAGCGAGGGGTTTGGGTTCACCCCTCCACTTT.

This chain uses TRBV30 with TRBJ2-7, with 7 positions matching TRBD2. The germline CDR1 and CDR2 sequences are GTSNPN and SVGIG (reference sequence). There are 13 residues in the CDR3. J gave up 6 bases and V 1 base, and 6 bases lay outside the gene matches. CDR3 region: CAWSANGGSEQYV. The CDR3 DNA reads as TGTGCCTGGAGTGCGAACGGGGGGAGCGAGCAGTACGTC.